This T cell receptor beta chain comes out of a study of beta chain features in type 1 diabetes. About the study: Taken together, all samples contributed approximately 110 million examined sorted cells. Study observations and caveats: TCRB CDR3s from Type 1 diabetes patients were moderately but significantly shorter in all four CD4+ subsets.

The sample holds many counts of this clone. Its antigen is as yet unknown. Since all of the isolated RNA was reverse transcribed, expressed TCRB transcripts were what got sequenced. About 3.6 million reads on average were seen across naive, central memory and regulatory T cell samples. The assay was immunoSEQ multiplex PCR, and TCRdb's table has in-frame clones only and misses some. The sample holds nearly 350,000 clones, under 8.5% seen once. There was one heparinised blood draw per donor, averaging approximately 120 mL. Trimming removed 11 bases from V and 2 bases from J; junction bases left unmatched: 7. Germline values: CDR1 ENHRY, CDR2 SYGVKD. This CDR3 spans 13 amino acids.

The clonotype originates from a woman aged 18 to 35 in good health. The chain carries TRBV10-3 and TRBJ2-3, with 7 bases identical to TRBD2. Sequencing used central memory CD4+ T cells from blood. The CDR3 here is CAAGVRATDTQYF. Written as DNA, the CDR3 is TGTGCCGCGGGGGTCCGGGCCACAGATACGCAGTATTTT.